This passage covers 8 T cell receptor beta chains from one sample sequenced in a study of T cell repertoires in cytomegalovirus infection. Using its own MiXCR run on the reads, TCRdb lists one record per CDR3 protein. The sample has fewer than 250,000 distinct CDR3 sequences; 22% are singletons. Sequencing was done on a sample of CD8+ T cells from PBMCs. These receptors were obtained from a human donor in good health (CMV status not recorded). Some clones in this sample may be carry-over from other donors' samples.

This clonotype was detected many times. The chain joins TRBV6-1 to TRBJ2-7; 7 nucleotides align to TRBD1. Trimming cost V 4 bases and J 1 base; bases outside gene matches: 4. This CDR3 is 14 amino acids long. Germline-derived CDR1 and CDR2 are MNHNS and SASEGT. The CDR3 spells CASSAWGQSYEQYF. The CDR3 DNA is TGTGCCAGCAGTGCATGGGGACAGTCCTACGAGCAGTACTTC.

The chain is built from TRBV28 and TRBJ1-4; D perhaps matches TRBD1 (6 bases). CDR1 is MDHEN and CDR2 is SYDVKM in the germline V gene. This CDR3 region has 14 residues. The ends were cut back, 4 bases at V and 6 bases at J, with 12 bases in the middle. In DNA form, the CDR3 reads TGTGCCAGCAGTTACAGGGAGCGGGATGAAAAACTGTTTTTT. This gives the protein CASSYRERDEKLFF.

This clonotype has just a few counts. The chain combines TRBV7-9 with TRBJ2-7, with D possibly being TRBD2 (6 bases). V was shortened by 8 bases and J by 3 bases, with 17 bases between the two germline ends. Germline assignment: CDR1 SEHNR and CDR2 FQNEAQ (reference sequence). The CDR3 is 14 residues long. The DNA of the CDR3 is TGTGCCAGCCGGGGGTGGGGTTCCGACTACGAGCAGTACTTC. This codes for CASRGWGSDYEQYF.

There are a few counts of this clonotype. This chain links TRBV20-1 with TRBJ2-7; TRBD1 matches 8 bases. This CDR3 comprises 12 residues. Germline loops: CDR1 DFQATT, CDR2 SNEGSKA (reference sequence). V shed 6 bases and J 3 bases; nucleotides not matched to a gene: 4. The CDR3 protein is CSASGQDYEQYF. The CDR3 DNA reads TGCAGTGCCTCGGGACAGGACTACGAGCAGTACTTC.

The chain joins TRBV5-6 to TRBJ1-1; 8 nucleotides line up with TRBD1. Germline CDR1 reads SGHDT; CDR2 reads YYEEEE. This CDR3 has 14 residues. Losses at the gene ends were 6 bases for V and 1 base for J; bases not matched to a gene: 5. The CDR3 DNA is TGTGCCAGCATCGGTGACAGGGGGAACACTGAAGCTTTCTTT. It is translated as CASIGDRGNTEAFF.

In this sample, this clonotype turned up many times. CDR3 loop: CASSQTGTYEQYF. CDR3 nucleotide sequence: TGTGCCAGCAGCCAAACAGGGACCTACGAGCAGTACTTC. The chain is built from TRBV7-2 and TRBJ2-7; perhaps TRBD1 as D (6 bases). The CDR3 contains 13 residues. Germline assignment: CDR1 SGHTA and CDR2 FQGNSA. V was cut by 5 bases and J by 2 bases, with 10 bases left in between.

The V call is TRBV28, the J call TRBJ2-2; TRBD1 is a possible D gene (6 bases). The CDR3 loop spans 15 amino acids. Trimming took off 2 bases at V and 5 bases at J, with 12 bases between the two ends. In germline, CDR1 is MDHEN, CDR2 SYDVKM. The CDR3 region has the DNA TGTGCCAGCAGTTTACCAGGGGCAAAAACCGGGGAGCTGTTTTTT. Residues: CASSLPGAKTGELFF.

This sequence joins TRBV2 and TRBJ2-2; D may be TRBD1 (6 bases). The CDR3 is 13 residues long. CDR1 and CDR2 from the germline V gene are SNHLY and FYNNEI. The V end was cut by 6 bases, the J end by 2 bases, with 7 bases between. This CDR3 reads CASRDSNTGELFF. CDR3 sequence (DNA): TGTGCCAGCAGGGACAGCAACACCGGGGAGCTGTTTTTT. Full variable domain (outside the CDR3, taken from reference TRBV2 and TRBJ2-2): EPEVTQTPSHQVTQMGQEVILRCVPISNHLYFYWYRQILGQKVEFLVSFYNNEISEKSEIFDDQFSVERPDGSNFTLKIRSTKLEDSAMYFCASRDSNTGELFFGEGSRLTVL.